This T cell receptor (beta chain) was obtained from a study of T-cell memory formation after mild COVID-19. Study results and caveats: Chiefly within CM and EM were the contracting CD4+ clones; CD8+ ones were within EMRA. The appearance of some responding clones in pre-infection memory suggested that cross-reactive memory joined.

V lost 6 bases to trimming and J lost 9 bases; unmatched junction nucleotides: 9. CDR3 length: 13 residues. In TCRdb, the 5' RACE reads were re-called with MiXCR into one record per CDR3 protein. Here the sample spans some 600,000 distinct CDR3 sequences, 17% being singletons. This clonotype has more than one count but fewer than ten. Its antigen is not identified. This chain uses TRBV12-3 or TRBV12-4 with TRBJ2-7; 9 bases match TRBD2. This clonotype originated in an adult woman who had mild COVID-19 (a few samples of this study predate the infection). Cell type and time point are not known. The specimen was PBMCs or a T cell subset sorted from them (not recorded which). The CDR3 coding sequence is TGTGCCAGCAGAGAAACGGGACTAGCTGGGCAGTACTTC. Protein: CASRETGLAGQYF.